A single TCR beta chain is shown here with its context. It lacks a known antigen. It has no much larger one-base neighbor in the sample; base qualities were not kept. Its CDR3 holds 16 amino acids, cysteine through phenylalanine. Solely the CDR3 DNA is kept, with 48 bases framed from the first base. At the junction V is shortened by 4 bases and J by 4 bases; bases outside the gene matches: 12. Sequences SGHTA (CDR1) and FQGTGA (CDR2) are obtained from the germline V gene. This sample stems from a study of EBV T-cell therapy then PD-1 blockade in nasopharyngeal carcinoma (dated by TCRdb to the early 2020s). The Qiagen DNeasy Kit was used to extract genomic DNA from the sorted cells. TCR beta chain deep sequencing was performed on the immunoSEQ platform. As for how the authors treated the data: The immunoSEQ Analyzer software was used to analyze the repertoire data. TCRdb took this table from immuneACCESS and kept in-frame rearrangements with V and J called. Such tables lack part of the clones; where checked against another copy, unresolved V genes explain under half of the gap, and the rest is unexplained. The V and J calls and clone size are taken from that table; D and trimming were inferred from the DNA. The sample includes 25,000 or so clones, with over 75% observed a single time. The ten top clones hold around 28% of the sample.

The treatment or condition label, read with the paper, signifies: AdE1-LMPpoly-expanded autologous EBV-specific T-cell therapy followed by anti-PD-1 nivolumab. The source of this sequence is a man aged 40-49 years with nasopharyngeal carcinoma. The chain employs TRBV7-3 and TRBJ2-7; a stretch of 8 junction bases matches TRBD1. The material was CD8+ T cells from blood, obtained at roughly day 65 from a patient whose treatment included autologous EBV-specific T cells and nivolumab. The sequenced DNA is TGTGCCAGCAGCTCCCACCTTAGACAGGGGCGATACGAGCAGTACTTC. Protein translation: CASSSHLRQGRYEQYF.